This TCR beta chain was sequenced in a study of T-cell memory formation after mild COVID-19. This clonotype has only a few counts. TCRdb passed the 5' RACE reads through MiXCR, listing each CDR3 protein once. The sample carries 44,000 or so distinct CDR3 sequences, 8% to 10% recorded once. Germline CDR1 reads LNHDA; CDR2 reads SQIVND (reference sequence). V lost 6 bases and J lost 8; bases outside the gene matches: 4. This CDR3 contains 12 residues. Specimen: PBMCs or a T cell subset sorted from them (not recorded which). The clonotype originates from an adult woman who had mild COVID-19 (a few samples of this study predate the infection). Cell type and time point are not known. The V call is TRBV19, the J call TRBJ2-1; 7 nucleotides agree with TRBD1. As DNA, the CDR3 is TGTGCCAGTAGACAACAGGGGTATGAGCAGTTCTTC. It yields the protein CASRQQGYEQFF. The whole variable domain, filled in from reference TRBV19 and TRBJ2-1, reads DGGITQSPKYLFRKEGQNVTLSCEQNLNHDAMYWYRQDPGQGLRLIYYSQIVNDFQKGDIAEGYSVSREKKESFPLTVTSAQKNPTAFYLCASRQQGYEQFFGPGTRLTVL.